Given below is one T cell receptor (beta chain) in context. This specimen belongs to a study of somatic mutations in cytotoxic T cells in rheumatoid arthritis. Sequenced by immunoSEQ multiplex PCR; TCRdb stores in-frame clones only, minus some. The sample includes roughly 18,000 clones, about 83% seen only once; the top ten take roughly 9.7%. V was cut by 3 bases and J by 6 bases, with 18 bases left in between. The CDR3 totals 15 residues. CDR1 is WSHSY and CDR2 is SAAADI in the germline V gene. This rearrangement joins TRBV10-2 to TRBJ2-7, with D maybe TRBD2 (6 bases). The sequencing sample was made of CD8+ T cells sorted from blood. The receptor comes from a man in his late teens or twenties with rheumatoid arthritis. CDR3 region: CASSDPFGSGIEQYF. CDR3 sequence (DNA): TGCGCCAGCAGTGACCCCTTTGGTAGCGGAATCGAGCAGTACTTC.